This T cell receptor (beta chain) was sequenced during a study of blood T cell repertoires in COVID-19. Per germline, CDR1 GTSNPN and CDR2 SVGIG (reference sequence). The V end was cut by 4 bases, the J end by 0 bases, with 4 bases between. CDR3 size: 12 residues. This table comes from immunoSEQ multiplex PCR, and its TCRdb copy is limited to in-frame clones, with some not included. Among over 150,000 clones listed, 70% to 90% were seen once. Sequencing input: peripheral blood. The TCR comes from a man between 50 and 59 years old with active or convalescent COVID-19. The chain is built from TRBV30 and TRBJ1-3; D remains unclear. The CDR3 spells CAWIGSGNTIYF. The CDR3 coding sequence is TGTGCCTGGATCGGCTCTGGAAACACCATATATTTT.